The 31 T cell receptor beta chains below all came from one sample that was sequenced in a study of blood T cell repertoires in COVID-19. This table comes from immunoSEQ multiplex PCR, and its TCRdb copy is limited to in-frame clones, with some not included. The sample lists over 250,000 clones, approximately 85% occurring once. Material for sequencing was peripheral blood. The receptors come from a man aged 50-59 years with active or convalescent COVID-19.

CDR3 sequence: CASSTREAGELFF. In nucleotides, the CDR3 is TGCGCCAGCAGTACTAGGGAGGCCGGGGAGCTGTTTTTT. The chain has TRBV5-1 and TRBJ2-2; D may be TRBD2 (6 bases). The ends were cut back, 5 bases at V and 6 bases at J, with 11 bases in the middle. Germline assignment: CDR1 SGHRS and CDR2 YFSETQ. The CDR3 runs 13 residues.

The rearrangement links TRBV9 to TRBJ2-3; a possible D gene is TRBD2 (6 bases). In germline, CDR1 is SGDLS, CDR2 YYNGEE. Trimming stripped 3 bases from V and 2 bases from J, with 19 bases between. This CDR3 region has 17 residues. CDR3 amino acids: CASSASGWGGPTDTQYF. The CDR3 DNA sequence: TGTGCCAGCAGCGCCAGCGGGTGGGGAGGCCCCACAGATACGCAGTATTTT. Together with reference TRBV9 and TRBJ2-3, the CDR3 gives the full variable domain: DSGVTQTPKHLITATGQRVTLRCSPRSGDLSVYWYQQSLDQGLQFLIQYYNGEERAKGNILERFSAQQFPDLHSELNLSSLELGDSALYFCASSASGWGGPTDTQYFGPGTRLTVL.

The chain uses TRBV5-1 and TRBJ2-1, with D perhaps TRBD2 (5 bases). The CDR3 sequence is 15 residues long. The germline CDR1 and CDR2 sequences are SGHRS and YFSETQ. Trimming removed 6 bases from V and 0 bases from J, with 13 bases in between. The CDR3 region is CASTGIPSSYNEQFF. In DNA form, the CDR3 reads TGCGCCAGCACCGGGATTCCGAGCTCCTACAATGAGCAGTTCTTC.

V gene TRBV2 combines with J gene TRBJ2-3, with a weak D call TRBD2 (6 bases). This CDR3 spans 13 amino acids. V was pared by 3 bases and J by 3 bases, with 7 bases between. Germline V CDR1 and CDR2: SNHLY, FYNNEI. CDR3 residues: CASSETRTDTQYF. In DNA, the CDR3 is TGTGCCAGCAGTGAGACTAGAACAGATACGCAGTATTTT.

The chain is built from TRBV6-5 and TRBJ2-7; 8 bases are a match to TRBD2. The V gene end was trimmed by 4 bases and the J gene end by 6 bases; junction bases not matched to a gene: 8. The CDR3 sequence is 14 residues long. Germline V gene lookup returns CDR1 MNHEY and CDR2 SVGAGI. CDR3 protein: CASSSGGGWSEQYF. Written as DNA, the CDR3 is TGTGCCAGCAGTTCCGGGGGGGGGTGGTCCGAGCAGTACTTC.

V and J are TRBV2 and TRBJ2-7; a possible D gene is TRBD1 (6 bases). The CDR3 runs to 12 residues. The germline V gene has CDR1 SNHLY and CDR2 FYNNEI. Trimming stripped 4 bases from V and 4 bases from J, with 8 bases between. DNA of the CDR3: TGTGCCAGCAGTGCGCAGGGGTACGAGCAGTACTTC. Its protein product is CASSAQGYEQYF.

CDR3 sequence (DNA): TGTGCCAGCTCACCTGACAGCGCTCAGCCCCAGCATTTT. Amino acid sequence: CASSPDSAQPQHF. The rearrangement links TRBV18 to TRBJ1-5; maybe TRBD1 (5 bases). The CDR3 extends over 13 amino acids. The germline gives CDR1 KGHSH, CDR2 LQKENI. V lost 3 bases and J 6 bases, leaving 9 bases between the germline ends.

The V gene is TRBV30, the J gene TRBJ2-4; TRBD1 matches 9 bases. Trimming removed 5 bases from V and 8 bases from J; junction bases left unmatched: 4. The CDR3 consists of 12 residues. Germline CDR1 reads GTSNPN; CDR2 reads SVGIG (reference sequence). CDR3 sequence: CAWAGQGDIQYF. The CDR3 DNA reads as TGTGCCTGGGCGGGACAGGGAGACATTCAGTACTTC. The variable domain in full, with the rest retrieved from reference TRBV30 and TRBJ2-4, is SQTIHQWPATLVQPVGSPLSLECTVEGTSNPNLYWYRQAAGRGLQLLFYSVGIGQISSEVPQNLSASRPQDRQFILSSKKLLLSDSGFYLCAWAGQGDIQYFGAGTRLSVL.

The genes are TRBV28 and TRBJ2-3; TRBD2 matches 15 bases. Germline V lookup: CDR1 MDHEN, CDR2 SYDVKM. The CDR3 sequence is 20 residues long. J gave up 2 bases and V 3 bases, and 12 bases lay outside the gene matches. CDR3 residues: CASSFPRGTSGRPTTDTQYF. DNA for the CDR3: TGTGCCAGCAGTTTTCCGAGGGGGACTAGCGGGAGGCCTACCACAGATACGCAGTATTTT.

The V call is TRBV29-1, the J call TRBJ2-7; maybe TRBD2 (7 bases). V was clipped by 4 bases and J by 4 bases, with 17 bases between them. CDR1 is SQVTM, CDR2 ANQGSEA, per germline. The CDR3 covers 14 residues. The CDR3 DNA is TGCAGCGTTGGCAGGGACATCGGGAGGTACGAGCAGTACTTC. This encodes CSVGRDIGRYEQYF.

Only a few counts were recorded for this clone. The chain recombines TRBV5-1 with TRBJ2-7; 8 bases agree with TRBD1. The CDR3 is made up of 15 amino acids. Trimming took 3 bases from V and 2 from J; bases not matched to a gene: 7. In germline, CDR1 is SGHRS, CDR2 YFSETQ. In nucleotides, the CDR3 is TGCGCCAGCAGCTCCCCCGGGACAGGAGCCTACGAGCAGTACTTC. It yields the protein CASSSPGTGAYEQYF.

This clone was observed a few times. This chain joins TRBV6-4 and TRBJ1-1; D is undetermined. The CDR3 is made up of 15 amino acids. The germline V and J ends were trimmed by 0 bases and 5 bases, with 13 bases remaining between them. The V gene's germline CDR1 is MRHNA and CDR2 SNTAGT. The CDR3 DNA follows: TGTGCCAGCAGTGACTCAAACGCGAGGAGAACTGAAGCTTTCTTT. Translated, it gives CASSDSNARRTEAFF.

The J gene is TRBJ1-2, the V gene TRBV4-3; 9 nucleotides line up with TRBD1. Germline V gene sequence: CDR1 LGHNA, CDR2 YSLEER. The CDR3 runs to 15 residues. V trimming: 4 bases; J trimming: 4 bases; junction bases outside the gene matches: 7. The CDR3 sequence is CASSPRDREGYGYTF. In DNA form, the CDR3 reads TGCGCCAGCAGCCCAAGGGACAGGGAGGGCTATGGCTACACCTTC.

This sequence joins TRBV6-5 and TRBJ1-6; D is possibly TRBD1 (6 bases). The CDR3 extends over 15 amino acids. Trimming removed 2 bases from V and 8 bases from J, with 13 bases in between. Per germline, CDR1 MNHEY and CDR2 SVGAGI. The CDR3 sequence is CASSYTGGFDSPLHF. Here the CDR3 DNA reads TGTGCCAGCAGTTACACTGGGGGCTTTGATTCACCCCTCCACTTT.

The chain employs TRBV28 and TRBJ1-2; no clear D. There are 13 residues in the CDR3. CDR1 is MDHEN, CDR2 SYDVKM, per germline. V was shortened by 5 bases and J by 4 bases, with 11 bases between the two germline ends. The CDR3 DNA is TGTGCCAGCAGTAACGGGGAAAGCTATGGCTACACCTTC. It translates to CASSNGESYGYTF.

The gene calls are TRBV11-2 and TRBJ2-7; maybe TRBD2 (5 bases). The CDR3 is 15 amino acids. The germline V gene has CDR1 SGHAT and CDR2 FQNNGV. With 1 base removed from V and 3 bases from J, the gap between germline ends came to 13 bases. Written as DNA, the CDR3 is TGTGCCAGCAGCTTAGGCTACGGGATCCTCTACGAGCAGTACTTC. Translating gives CASSLGYGILYEQYF.

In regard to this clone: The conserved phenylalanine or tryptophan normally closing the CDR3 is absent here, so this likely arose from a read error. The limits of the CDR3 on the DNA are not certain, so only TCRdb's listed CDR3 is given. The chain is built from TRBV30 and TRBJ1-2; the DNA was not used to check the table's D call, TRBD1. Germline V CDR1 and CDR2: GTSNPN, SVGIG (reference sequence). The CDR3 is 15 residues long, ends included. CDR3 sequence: CASAFLYRATPPFFV.

The CDR3 coding sequence is TGTGCCGGGGCGGGACTAGTTTCCTACGAGCAGTACTTC. It encodes CAGAGLVSYEQYF. The chain recombines TRBV30 with TRBJ2-7; 8 positions match TRBD2. CDR3 length: 13 residues. Germline V gives CDR1 GTSNPN, CDR2 SVGIG (reference sequence). Trimming cost V 8 bases and J 1 base; bases outside gene matches: 7. The full variable domain, with the rest looked up from reference TRBV30 and TRBJ2-7, is SQTIHQWPATLVQPVGSPLSLECTVEGTSNPNLYWYRQAAGRGLQLLFYSVGIGQISSEVPQNLSASRPQDRQFILSSKKLLLSDSGFYLCAGAGLVSYEQYFGPGTRLTVT.

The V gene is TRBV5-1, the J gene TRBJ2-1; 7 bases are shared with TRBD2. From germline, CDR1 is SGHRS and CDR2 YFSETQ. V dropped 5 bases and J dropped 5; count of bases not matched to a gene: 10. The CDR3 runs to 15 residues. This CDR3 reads CASRLGGGSDNEQFF. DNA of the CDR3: TGCGCCAGCAGGTTAGGCGGCGGGAGCGACAATGAGCAGTTCTTC.

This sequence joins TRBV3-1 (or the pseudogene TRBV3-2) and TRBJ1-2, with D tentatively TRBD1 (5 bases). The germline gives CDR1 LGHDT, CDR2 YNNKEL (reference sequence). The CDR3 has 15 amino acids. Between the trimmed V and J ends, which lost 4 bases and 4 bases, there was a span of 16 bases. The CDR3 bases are TGTGCCAGCAGCCTTGATTTTACAGGTTCCTATGGCTACACCTTC. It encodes CASSLDFTGSYGYTF.

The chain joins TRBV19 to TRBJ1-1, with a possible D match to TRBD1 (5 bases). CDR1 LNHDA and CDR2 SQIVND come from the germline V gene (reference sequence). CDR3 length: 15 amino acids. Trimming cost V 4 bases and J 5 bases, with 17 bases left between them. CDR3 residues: CASSSPGGAQTEAFF. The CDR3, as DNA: TGTGCCAGTAGTAGCCCCGGCGGGGCTCAAACTGAAGCTTTCTTT.

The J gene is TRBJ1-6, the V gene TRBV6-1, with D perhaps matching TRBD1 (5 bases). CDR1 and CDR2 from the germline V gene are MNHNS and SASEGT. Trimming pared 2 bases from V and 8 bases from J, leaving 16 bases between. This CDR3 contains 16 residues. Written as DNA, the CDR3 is TGTGCCAGCAGTGAAATCCTCACAGGAGCAGATTCACCCCTCCACTTT. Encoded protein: CASSEILTGADSPLHF.

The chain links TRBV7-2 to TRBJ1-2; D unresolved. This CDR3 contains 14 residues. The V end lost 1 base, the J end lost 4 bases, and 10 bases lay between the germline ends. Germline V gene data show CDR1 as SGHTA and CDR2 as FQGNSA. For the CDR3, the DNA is TGTGCCAGCAGCTTAGGGGCATTAGTCTATGGCTACACCTTC. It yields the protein CASSLGALVYGYTF.

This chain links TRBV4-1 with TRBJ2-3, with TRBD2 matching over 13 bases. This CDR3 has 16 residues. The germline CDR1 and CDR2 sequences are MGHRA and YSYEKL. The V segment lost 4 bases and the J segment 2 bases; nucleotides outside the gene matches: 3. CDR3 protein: CASSRGLAGTTDTQYF. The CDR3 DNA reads TGCGCCAGCAGCCGGGGACTAGCGGGAACCACAGATACGCAGTATTTT.

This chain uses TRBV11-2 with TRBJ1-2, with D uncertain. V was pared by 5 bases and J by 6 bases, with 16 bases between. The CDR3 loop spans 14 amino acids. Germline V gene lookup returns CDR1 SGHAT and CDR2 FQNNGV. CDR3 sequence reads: CASSPSFQTNGYTF. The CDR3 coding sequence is TGTGCCAGCAGCCCTAGTTTCCAAACGAATGGCTACACCTTC.

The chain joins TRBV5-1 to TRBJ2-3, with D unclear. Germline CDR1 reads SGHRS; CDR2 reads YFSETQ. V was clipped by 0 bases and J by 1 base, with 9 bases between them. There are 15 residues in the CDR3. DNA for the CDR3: TGCGCCAGCAGCTTGGTCCACGCGGGCACAGATACGCAGTATTTT. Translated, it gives CASSLVHAGTDTQYF.

The CDR3 DNA is TGCGCCAGCAGCCCCTCCATCGGCGAGCAGTACTTC. As protein: CASSPSIGEQYF. This chain connects TRBV5-1 to TRBJ2-7; no definite D call. The CDR3 runs to 12 residues. Germline values: CDR1 SGHRS, CDR2 YFSETQ. Trimming took off 4 bases at V and 6 bases at J, with 11 bases between the two ends.

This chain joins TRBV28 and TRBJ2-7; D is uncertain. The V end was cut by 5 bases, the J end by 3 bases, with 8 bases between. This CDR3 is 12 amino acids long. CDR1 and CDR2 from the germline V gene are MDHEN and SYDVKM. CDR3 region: CASSAPGYEQYF. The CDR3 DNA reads TGTGCCAGCAGTGCCCCGGGCTACGAGCAGTACTTC.

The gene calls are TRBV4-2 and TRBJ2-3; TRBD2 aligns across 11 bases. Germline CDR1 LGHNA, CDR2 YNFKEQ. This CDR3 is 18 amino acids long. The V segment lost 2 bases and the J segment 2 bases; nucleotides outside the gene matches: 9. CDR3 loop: CASSQRTRLAGFTDTQYF. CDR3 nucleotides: TGTGCCAGCAGCCAACGCACCAGACTAGCGGGATTCACAGATACGCAGTATTTT.

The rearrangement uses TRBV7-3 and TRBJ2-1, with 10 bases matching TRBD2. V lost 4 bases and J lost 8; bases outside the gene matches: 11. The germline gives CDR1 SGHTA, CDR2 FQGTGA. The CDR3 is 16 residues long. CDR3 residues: CASSSSLAGVIYEQFF. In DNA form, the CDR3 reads TGTGCCAGCAGCTCCTCGCTAGCGGGAGTCATATATGAGCAGTTCTTC.

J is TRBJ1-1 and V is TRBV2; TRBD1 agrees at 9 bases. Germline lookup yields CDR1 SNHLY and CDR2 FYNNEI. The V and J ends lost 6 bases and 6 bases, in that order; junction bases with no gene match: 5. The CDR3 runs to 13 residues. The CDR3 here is CASRYRTGAEAFF. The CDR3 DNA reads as TGTGCCAGCAGGTATCGGACAGGGGCTGAAGCTTTCTTT.